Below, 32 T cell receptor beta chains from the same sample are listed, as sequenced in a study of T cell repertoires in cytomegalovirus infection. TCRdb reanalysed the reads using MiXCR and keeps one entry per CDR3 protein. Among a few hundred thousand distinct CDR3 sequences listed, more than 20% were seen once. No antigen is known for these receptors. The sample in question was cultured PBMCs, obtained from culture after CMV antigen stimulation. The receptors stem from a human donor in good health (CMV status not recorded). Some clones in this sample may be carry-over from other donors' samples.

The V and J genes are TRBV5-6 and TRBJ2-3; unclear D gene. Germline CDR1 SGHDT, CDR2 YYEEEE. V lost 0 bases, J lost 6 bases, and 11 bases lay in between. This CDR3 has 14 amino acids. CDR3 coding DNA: TGTGCCAGCAGCTTGGGGTTAGTTGGGGATACGCAGTATTTT. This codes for CASSLGLVGDTQYF. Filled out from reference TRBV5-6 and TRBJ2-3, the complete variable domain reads DAGVTQSPTHLIKTRGQQVTLRCSPKSGHDTVSWYQQALGQGPQFIFQYYEEEERQRGNFPDRFSGHQFPNYSSELNVNALLLGDSALYLCASSLGLVGDTQYFGPGTRLTVL.

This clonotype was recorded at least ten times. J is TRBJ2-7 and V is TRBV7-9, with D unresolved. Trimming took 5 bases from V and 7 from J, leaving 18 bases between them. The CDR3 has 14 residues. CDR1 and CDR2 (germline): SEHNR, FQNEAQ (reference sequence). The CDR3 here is CASSQAGSLSEQYF. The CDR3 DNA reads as TGTGCCAGCAGCCAAGCAGGCTCCCTGTCGGAGCAGTACTTC.

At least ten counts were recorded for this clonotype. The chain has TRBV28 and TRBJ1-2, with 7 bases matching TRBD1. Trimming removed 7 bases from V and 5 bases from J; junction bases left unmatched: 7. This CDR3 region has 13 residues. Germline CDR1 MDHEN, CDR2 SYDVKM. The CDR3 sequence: CASTEAGGYGYTF. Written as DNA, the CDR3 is TGTGCCAGCACCGAAGCAGGGGGATATGGCTACACCTTC.

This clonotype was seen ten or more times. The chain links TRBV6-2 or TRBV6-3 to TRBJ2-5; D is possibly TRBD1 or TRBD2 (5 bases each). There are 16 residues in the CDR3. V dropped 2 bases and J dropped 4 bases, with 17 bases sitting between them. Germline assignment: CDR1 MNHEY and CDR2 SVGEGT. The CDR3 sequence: CASSYTALGVAETQYF. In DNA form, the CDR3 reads TGTGCCAGCAGTTACACCGCCCTGGGGGTCGCAGAGACCCAGTACTTC.

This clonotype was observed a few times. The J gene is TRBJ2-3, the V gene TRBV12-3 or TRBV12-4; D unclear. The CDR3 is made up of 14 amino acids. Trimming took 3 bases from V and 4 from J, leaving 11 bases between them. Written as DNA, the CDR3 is TGTGCCAGCAGTTTCGAACGTAGTCCAGATACGCAGTATTTT. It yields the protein CASSFERSPDTQYF.

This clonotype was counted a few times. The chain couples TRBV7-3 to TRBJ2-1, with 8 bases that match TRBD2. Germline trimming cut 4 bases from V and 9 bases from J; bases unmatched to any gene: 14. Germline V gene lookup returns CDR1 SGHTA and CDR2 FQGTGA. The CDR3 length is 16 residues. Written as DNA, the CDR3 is TGTGCCAGCAGCTCTTTAGGACTAGCCACTGGGGGTGAGCAGTTCTTC. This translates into CASSSLGLATGGEQFF.

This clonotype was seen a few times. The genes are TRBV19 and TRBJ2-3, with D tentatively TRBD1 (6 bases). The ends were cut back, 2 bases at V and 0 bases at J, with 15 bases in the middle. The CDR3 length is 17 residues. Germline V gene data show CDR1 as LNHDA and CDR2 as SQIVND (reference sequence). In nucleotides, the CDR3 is TGTGCCAGTAGTATACAGGGGAAGATGGAAAGCACAGATACGCAGTATTTT. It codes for CASSIQGKMESTDTQYF.

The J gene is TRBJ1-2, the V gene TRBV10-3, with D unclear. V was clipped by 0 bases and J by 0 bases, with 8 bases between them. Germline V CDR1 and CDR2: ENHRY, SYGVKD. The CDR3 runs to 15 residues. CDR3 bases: TGTGCCATCAGTGAGTCGACAACCTCTAACTATGGCTACACCTTC. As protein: CAISESTTSNYGYTF.

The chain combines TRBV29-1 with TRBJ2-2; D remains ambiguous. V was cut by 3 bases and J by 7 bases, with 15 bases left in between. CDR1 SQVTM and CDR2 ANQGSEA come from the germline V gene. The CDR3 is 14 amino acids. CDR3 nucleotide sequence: TGCAGCGTTGAGCTAGATAGGTTCGGCGGGGAGCTGTTTTTT. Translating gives CSVELDRFGGELFF.

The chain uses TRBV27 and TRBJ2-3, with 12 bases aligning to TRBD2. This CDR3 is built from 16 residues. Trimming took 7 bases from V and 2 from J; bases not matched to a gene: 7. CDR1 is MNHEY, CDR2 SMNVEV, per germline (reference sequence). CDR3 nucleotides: TGTGCCAGCAAAAAACTAGCGGGAGGCCTCACAGATACGCAGTATTTT. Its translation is CASKKLAGGLTDTQYF.

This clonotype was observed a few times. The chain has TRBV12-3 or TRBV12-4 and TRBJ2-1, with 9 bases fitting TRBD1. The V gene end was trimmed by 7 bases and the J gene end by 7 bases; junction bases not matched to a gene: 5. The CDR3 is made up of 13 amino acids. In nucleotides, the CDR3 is TGTGCCAGCACCGGGACAGGGTGGAATGAGCAGTTCTTC. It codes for CASTGTGWNEQFF.

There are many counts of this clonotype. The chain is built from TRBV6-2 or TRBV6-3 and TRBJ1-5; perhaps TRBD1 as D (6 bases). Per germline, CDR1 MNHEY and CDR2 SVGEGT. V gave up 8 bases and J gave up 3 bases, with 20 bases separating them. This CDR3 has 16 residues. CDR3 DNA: TGTGCCAGCTCGGACAGCGGAAGGGTATACAATCAGCCCCAGCATTTT. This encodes CASSDSGRVYNQPQHF.

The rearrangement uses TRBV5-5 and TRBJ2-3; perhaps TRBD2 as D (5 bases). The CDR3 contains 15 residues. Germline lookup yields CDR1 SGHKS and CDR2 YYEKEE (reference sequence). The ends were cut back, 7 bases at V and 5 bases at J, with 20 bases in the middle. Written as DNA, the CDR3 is TGTGCCAGCTCCCGGGAATGGGCCGCTGGAGATACGCAGTATTTT. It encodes CASSREWAAGDTQYF.

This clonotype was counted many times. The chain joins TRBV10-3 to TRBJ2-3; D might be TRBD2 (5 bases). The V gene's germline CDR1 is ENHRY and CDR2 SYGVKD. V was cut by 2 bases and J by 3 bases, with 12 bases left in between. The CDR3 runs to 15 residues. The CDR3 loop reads CAISERGSGTDTQYF. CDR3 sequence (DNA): TGTGCCATCAGTGAGCGAGGGTCCGGGACAGATACGCAGTATTTT.

CDR3 loop: CASQAWGLNYEQYF. The DNA of the CDR3 is TGTGCCAGCCAAGCGTGGGGGCTTAACTACGAGCAGTACTTC. The chain is built from TRBV12-3 or TRBV12-4 and TRBJ2-7, with D possibly being TRBD1 (6 bases). The V end lost 8 bases, the J end lost 3 bases, and 17 bases lay between the germline ends. The CDR3 is 14 amino acids.

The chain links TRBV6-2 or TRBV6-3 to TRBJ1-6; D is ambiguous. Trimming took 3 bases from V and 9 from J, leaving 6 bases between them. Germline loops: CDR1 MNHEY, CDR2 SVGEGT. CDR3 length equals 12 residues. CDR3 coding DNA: TGTGCCAGCAGTTATCTCGGTTCACCCCTCCACTTT. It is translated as CASSYLGSPLHF.

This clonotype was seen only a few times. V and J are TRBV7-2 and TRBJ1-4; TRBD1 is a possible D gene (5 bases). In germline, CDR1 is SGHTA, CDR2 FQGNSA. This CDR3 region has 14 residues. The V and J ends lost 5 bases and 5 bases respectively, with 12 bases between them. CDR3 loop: CASSPGRRNEKLFF. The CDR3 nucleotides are TGTGCCAGCAGCCCGGGACGTAGGAATGAAAAACTGTTTTTT.

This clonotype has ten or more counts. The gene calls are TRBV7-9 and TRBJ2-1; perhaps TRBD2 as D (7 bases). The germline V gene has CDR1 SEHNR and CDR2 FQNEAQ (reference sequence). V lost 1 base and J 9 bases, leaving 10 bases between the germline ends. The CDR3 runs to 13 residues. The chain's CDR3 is CASSLGGGLEQFF. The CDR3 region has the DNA TGTGCCAGCAGCTTAGGGGGGGGCCTTGAGCAGTTCTTC.

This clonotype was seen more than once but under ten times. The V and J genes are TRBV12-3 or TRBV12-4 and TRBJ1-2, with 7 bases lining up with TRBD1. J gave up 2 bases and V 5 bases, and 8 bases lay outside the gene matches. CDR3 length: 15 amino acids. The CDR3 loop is CASSRQGILNYGYTF. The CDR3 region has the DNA TGTGCCAGCAGTCGACAGGGAATACTAAACTATGGCTACACCTTC.

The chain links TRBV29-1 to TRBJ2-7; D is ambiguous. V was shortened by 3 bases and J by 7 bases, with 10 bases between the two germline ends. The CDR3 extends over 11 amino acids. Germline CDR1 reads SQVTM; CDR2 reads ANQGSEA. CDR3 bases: TGCAGCGTTGAGACGGCTAATGAGCAGTACGTC. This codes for CSVETANEQYV.

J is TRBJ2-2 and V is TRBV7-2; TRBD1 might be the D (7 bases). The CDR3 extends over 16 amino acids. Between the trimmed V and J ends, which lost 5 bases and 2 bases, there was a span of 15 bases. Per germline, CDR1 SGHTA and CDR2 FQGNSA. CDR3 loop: CASSPFQGGNTGELFF. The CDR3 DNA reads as TGTGCCAGCAGCCCTTTTCAGGGGGGAAACACCGGGGAGCTGTTTTTT.

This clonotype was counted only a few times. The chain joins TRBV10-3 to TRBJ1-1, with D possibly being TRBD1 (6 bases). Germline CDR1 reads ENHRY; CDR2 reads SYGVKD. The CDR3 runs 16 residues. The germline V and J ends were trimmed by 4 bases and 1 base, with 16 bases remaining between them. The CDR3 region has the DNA TGTGCCATCAGTGGAGGTGCAGGGGTAGAGAACACTGAAGCTTTCTTT. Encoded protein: CAISGGAGVENTEAFF.

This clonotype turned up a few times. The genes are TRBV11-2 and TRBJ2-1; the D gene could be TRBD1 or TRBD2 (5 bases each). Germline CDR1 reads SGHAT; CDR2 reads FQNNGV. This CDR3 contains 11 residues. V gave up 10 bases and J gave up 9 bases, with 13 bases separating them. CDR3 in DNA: TGTGCCATCCTGGGGGTTAGTGAGCAGTTCTTC. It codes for CAILGVSEQFF.

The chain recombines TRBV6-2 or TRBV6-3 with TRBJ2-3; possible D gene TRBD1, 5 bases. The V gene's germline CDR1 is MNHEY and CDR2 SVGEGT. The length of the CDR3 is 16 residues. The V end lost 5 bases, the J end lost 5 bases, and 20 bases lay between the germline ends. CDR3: CASSRTMTDPRDTQYF. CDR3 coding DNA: TGTGCCAGCAGTCGAACTATGACAGACCCACGAGATACGCAGTATTTT.

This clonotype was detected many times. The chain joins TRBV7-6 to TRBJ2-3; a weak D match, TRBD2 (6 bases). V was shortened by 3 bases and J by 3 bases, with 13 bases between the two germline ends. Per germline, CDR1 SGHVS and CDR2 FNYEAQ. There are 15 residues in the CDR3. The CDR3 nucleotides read TGTGCCAGCAGCTTCAGCGCTCGGGGGACAGATACGCAGTATTTT. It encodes CASSFSARGTDTQYF.

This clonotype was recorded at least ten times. This CDR3 reads CASSEAPRSRNQPQHF. The CDR3 DNA reads as TGTGCCAGCAGTGAAGCTCCAAGGTCTCGCAATCAGCCCCAGCATTTT. The chain couples TRBV6-1 to TRBJ1-5; D unclear. V dropped 0 bases and J dropped 2 bases, with 11 bases sitting between them. This CDR3 comprises 16 residues. Germline assignment: CDR1 MNHNS and CDR2 SASEGT.

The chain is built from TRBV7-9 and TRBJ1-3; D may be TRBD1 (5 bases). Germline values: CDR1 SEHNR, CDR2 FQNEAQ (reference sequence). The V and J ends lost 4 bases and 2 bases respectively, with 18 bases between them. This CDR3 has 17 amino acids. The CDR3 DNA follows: TGTGCCAGCAGCTATCGACAGTTTCAACAACCTGGAAACACCATATATTTT. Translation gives CASSYRQFQQPGNTIYF.

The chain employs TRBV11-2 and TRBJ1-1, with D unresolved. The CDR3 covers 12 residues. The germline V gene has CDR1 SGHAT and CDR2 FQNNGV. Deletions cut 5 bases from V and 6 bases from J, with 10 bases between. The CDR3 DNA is TGTGCCAGCAGCGGGCGATTGGCTGAAGCTTTCTTT. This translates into CASSGRLAEAFF.

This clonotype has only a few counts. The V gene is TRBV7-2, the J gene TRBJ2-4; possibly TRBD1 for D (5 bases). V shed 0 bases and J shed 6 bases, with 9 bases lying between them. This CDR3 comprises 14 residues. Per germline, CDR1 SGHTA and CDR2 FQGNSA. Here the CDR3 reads CASSLAVTANIQYF. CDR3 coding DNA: TGTGCCAGCAGCTTAGCGGTGACAGCAAACATTCAGTACTTC.

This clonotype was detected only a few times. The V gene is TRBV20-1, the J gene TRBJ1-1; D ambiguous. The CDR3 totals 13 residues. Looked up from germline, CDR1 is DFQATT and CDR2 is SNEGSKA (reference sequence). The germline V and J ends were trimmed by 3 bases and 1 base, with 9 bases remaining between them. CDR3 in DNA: TGCAGTGCTAGGCTGACACCGAACACTGAAGCTTTCTTT. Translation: CSARLTPNTEAFF.

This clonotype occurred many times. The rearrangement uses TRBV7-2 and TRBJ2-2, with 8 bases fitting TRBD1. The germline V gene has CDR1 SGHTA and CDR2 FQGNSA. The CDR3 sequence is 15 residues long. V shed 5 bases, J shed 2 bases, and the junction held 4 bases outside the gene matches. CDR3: CASSVGQGNTGELFF. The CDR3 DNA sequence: TGTGCCAGCAGCGTCGGACAGGGAAACACCGGGGAGCTGTTTTTT.

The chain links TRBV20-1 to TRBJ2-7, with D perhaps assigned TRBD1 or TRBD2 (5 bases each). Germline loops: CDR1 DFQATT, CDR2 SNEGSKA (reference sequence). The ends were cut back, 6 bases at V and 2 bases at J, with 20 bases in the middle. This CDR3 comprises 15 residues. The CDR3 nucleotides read TGCAGTGCCCACCCACGGGACCACCCACCCTACGAGCAGTACTTC. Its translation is CSAHPRDHPPYEQYF.